These 29 T cell receptor beta chains originate from one sample sequenced in a study of ipilimumab plus nivolumab after autologous stem cell transplantation. Assay used: immunoSEQ multiplex PCR; TCRdb lists only in-frame clones, some missing. The sample lists about 83,000 clones, about 83% occurring once. The source material was PBMCs, sampled in a trial of ipilimumab plus nivolumab as post-transplant consolidation. These receptors were obtained from a male donor with diffuse large B-cell lymphoma.

V is TRBV6-1 and J is TRBJ2-1, with 12 bases identical to TRBD2. V was pared by 0 bases and J by 10 bases, with 13 bases of the junction left unmatched. The CDR3 runs 18 residues. The germline gives CDR1 MNHNS, CDR2 SASEGT. The chain's CDR3 is CASSEAASGGARVREQFF. The CDR3 DNA sequence: TGTGCCAGCAGTGAAGCGGCTAGCGGGGGGGCGAGGGTTAGGGAGCAGTTCTTC.

The chain couples TRBV2 to TRBJ2-7; a possible D gene is TRBD2 (5 bases). Trimming took 3 bases from V and 1 from J, leaving 10 bases between them. Germline V lookup: CDR1 SNHLY, CDR2 FYNNEI. The CDR3 has 14 amino acids. CDR3 protein: CASSEAGASYEQYF. The CDR3 DNA reads as TGTGCCAGCAGTGAGGCGGGCGCATCCTACGAGCAGTACTTC.

This clone was seen a single time. The chain uses TRBV6-1 and TRBJ2-7; D might be TRBD2 (6 bases). The CDR3 sequence is 15 residues long. V was trimmed by 1 base and J by 2 bases, leaving 12 bases between them. Per germline, CDR1 MNHNS and CDR2 SASEGT. For the CDR3, the DNA is TGTGCCAGCAGTGAAGGAGTGGGGGGACCCTACGAGCAGTACTTC. Amino acids: CASSEGVGGPYEQYF.

The V call is TRBV6-5, the J call TRBJ2-1, with 11 bases lining up with TRBD1. Germline CDR1 and CDR2: MNHEY and SVGAGI. J lost 8 bases, V lost 7 bases, and 7 bases had no gene match. CDR3 length equals 14 residues. This CDR3 reads CASNRDRGTHEQFF. The CDR3 DNA sequence: TGTGCCAGCAACCGGGACAGGGGGACCCATGAGCAGTTCTTC.

The table lists this clone with a few counts. The chain recombines TRBV6-1 with TRBJ2-3; tentatively, D is TRBD1 (5 bases). This CDR3 is built from 15 residues. Germline lookup yields CDR1 MNHNS and CDR2 SASEGT. V was shortened by 6 bases and J by 1 base, with 14 bases between the two germline ends. In nucleotides, the CDR3 is TGTGCCAGCAGCTCCATAGGGGTGGGCACAGATACGCAGTATTTT. The encoded protein is CASSSIGVGTDTQYF.

J is TRBJ1-1 and V is TRBV6-1, with D possibly TRBD1 on 6 matching bases. Germline assignment: CDR1 MNHNS and CDR2 SASEGT. Trimming stripped 7 bases from V and 11 bases from J, with 14 bases between. CDR3 length: 11 residues. CDR3 sequence: CASILRGLAFF. DNA of the CDR3: TGTGCCAGCATTTTAAGGGGGTTGGCTTTCTTT.

This clone showed up just once. CDR3 sequence (DNA): TGTGCCAGCAGTTCGCCAGCGGGAGGCACAGATACGCAGTATTTT. Amino acid sequence: CASSSPAGGTDTQYF. The chain has TRBV6-5 and TRBJ2-3; 8 nucleotides align to TRBD2. Looked up from germline, CDR1 is MNHEY and CDR2 is SVGAGI. The CDR3 length is 15 residues. V was pared by 4 bases and J by 1 base, with 4 bases of the junction left unmatched.

This rearrangement joins TRBV6-5 to TRBJ1-4; D gene unclear. Germline CDR1 is MNHEY and CDR2 is SVGAGI. This CDR3 has 15 amino acids. Trimming stripped 2 bases from V and 0 bases from J, with 7 bases between. In nucleotides, the CDR3 is TGTGCCAGCAGTTACGGACCAGCAACTAATGAAAAACTGTTTTTT. It codes for CASSYGPATNEKLFF.

This clone was observed a single time. This sample also contains other DNA sequences that code for the same CDR3. The rearrangement uses TRBV5-1 and TRBJ1-1; possibly TRBD1 for D (5 bases). The germline CDR1 and CDR2 sequences are SGHRS and YFSETQ. Trimming cost V 4 bases and J 3 bases, with 13 bases left between them. The CDR3 extends over 14 amino acids. The CDR3 nucleotides read TGCGCCAGCAGCCTTGGGGGGTTGGACACTGAAGCTTTCTTT. Its protein is CASSLGGLDTEAFF.

This clone was found a few times. The chain links TRBV18 to TRBJ1-3; D possibly corresponds to TRBD1 (5 bases). The CDR3 sequence is 18 residues long. Germline V CDR1 and CDR2: KGHSH, LQKENI. V was trimmed by 1 base and J by 0 bases, leaving 16 bases between them. The DNA for the CDR3 is TGTGCCAGCTCACCACGCCCGTCCGGGGCCAGCTCTGGAAACACCATATATTTT. Its translation: CASSPRPSGASSGNTIYF.

CDR3 DNA sequence: TGTGCCTGGAGGGGCCCCGGCTACGAGCAGTACTTC. Residues: CAWRGPGYEQYF. V and J are TRBV30 and TRBJ2-7; D is unclear. CDR1 and CDR2 (germline): GTSNPN, SVGIG (reference sequence). This CDR3 is 12 amino acids long. V was shortened by 3 bases and J by 3 bases, with 9 bases between the two germline ends.

Only one count was recorded for this clone. The V and J genes are TRBV15 and TRBJ2-5; no clear D gene. TRBJ2-7 explains the end of the DNA better; the J call may be wrong. The CDR3 consists of 16 residues. In germline, CDR1 is LNHNV, CDR2 YYDKDF (reference sequence). The CDR3 nucleotides are TGTGCCACCAGCAGCTCTTCGGACGCCATGGTCTACGAGCAGTACTTC. This gives the protein CATSSSSDAMVYEQYF.

The V and J genes are TRBV2 and TRBJ2-7, with D maybe TRBD1 (6 bases). CDR3 length: 14 residues. Germline V lookup: CDR1 SNHLY, CDR2 FYNNEI. V dropped 7 bases and J dropped 3 bases, with 16 bases sitting between them. The CDR3: CASKKDRNLYEQYF. CDR3 nucleotide sequence: TGTGCCAGCAAGAAGGACAGAAACCTCTACGAGCAGTACTTC.

This clone was found a few times. The J gene is TRBJ1-1, the V gene TRBV29-1; D gene ambiguous. Trimming shortened V by 5 bases and J by 8 bases, and 15 bases separated the two germline ends. The length of the CDR3 is 12 residues. Looked up from germline, CDR1 is SQVTM and CDR2 is ANQGSEA. The CDR3 protein is CSVQDLPREAFF. The CDR3 nucleotides read TGCAGCGTTCAGGACCTCCCGCGGGAAGCTTTCTTT.

The chain uses TRBV2 and TRBJ2-2, with 13 bases fitting TRBD2. Looked up from germline, CDR1 is SNHLY and CDR2 is FYNNEI. The CDR3 has 15 residues. V lost 8 bases and J lost 7; bases outside the gene matches: 7. The CDR3, as DNA: TGTGCCAGCCAGCGGGGACTAGCGGGGATCGGGGAGCTGTTTTTT. Residues: CASQRGLAGIGELFF.

This clone was observed a handful of times. The chain combines TRBV6-6 with TRBJ2-1; 10 nucleotides match TRBD1. This CDR3 is 15 amino acids long. With 2 bases clipped from V and 9 bases from J, the junction kept 7 bases outside the gene matches. The germline V gene encodes CDR1 MNHNY and CDR2 SVGAGI (reference sequence). The CDR3 coding sequence is TGTGCCAGCAGTTACGAGGGACAGGGGAATAGTGAGCAGTTCTTC. Its protein product is CASSYEGQGNSEQFF.

J is TRBJ1-4 and V is TRBV19, with 10 bases fitting TRBD1. The junction had 7 bases not matched to a gene; V was cut back by 3 bases and J by 6 bases. The CDR3 consists of 16 residues. Per germline, CDR1 LNHDA and CDR2 SQIVND (reference sequence). CDR3 sequence (DNA): TGTGCCAGTAGTATTCTGACAGGGGGCGTTTATGAAAAACTGTTTTTT. Residues: CASSILTGGVYEKLFF.

The V call is TRBV9, the J call TRBJ2-5, with 9 nucleotides matching TRBD2. This CDR3 is built from 15 residues. Germline V gene sequence: CDR1 SGDLS, CDR2 YYNGEE. Trimming removed 0 bases from V and 4 bases from J; junction bases left unmatched: 4. In DNA form, the CDR3 reads TGTGCCAGCAGCGTAGGAGGCGGGGGGGCAGAGACCCAGTACTTC. Amino acid sequence: CASSVGGGGAETQYF.

The chain is built from TRBV7-9 and TRBJ2-3; 16 nucleotides match TRBD2. Germline loops: CDR1 SEHNR, CDR2 FQNEAQ (reference sequence). This CDR3 is 17 amino acids long. J was trimmed by 4 bases and V by 4 bases; bases with no gene match: 5. This CDR3 is CASSWGLAGGRADTQYF. CDR3 bases: TGTGCCAGCAGCTGGGGACTAGCGGGGGGGCGTGCAGATACGCAGTATTTT.

The chain uses TRBV20-1 and TRBJ1-1; no firm D call. This CDR3 has 11 amino acids. Between the trimmed V and J ends, which lost 3 bases and 4 bases, there was a span of 6 bases. Germline-derived CDR1 and CDR2 are DFQATT and SNEGSKA (reference sequence). Here the CDR3 DNA reads TGCAGTGCTAGTGAGATCACTGAAGCTTTCTTT. Translating gives CSASEITEAFF.

V gene TRBV11-2 combines with J gene TRBJ1-2, with D possibly TRBD1 on 6 matching bases. The V gene's germline CDR1 is SGHAT and CDR2 FQNNGV. The V gene lost 0 bases and the J gene lost 14 bases, with 16 bases spanning the gap. This CDR3 comprises 13 residues. The CDR3 spells CASSLDSGAAHTF. The CDR3, as DNA: TGTGCCAGCAGCTTAGATTCAGGGGCGGCTCATACCTTC.

The V gene is TRBV6-5, the J gene TRBJ1-5; TRBD1 is a possible D gene (6 bases). The CDR3 has 13 amino acids. CDR1 MNHEY and CDR2 SVGAGI come from the germline V gene. The germline V and J ends were trimmed by 5 bases and 5 bases, with 10 bases remaining between them. The CDR3 reads CASSRGVHQPQHF. As DNA, the CDR3 is TGTGCCAGCAGTAGGGGGGTTCATCAGCCCCAGCATTTT.

The table lists this clone with a count of one. The chain joins TRBV19 to TRBJ1-5; TRBD1 aligns across 9 bases. Per germline, CDR1 LNHDA and CDR2 SQIVND (reference sequence). This CDR3 is built from 16 residues. V gave up 4 bases and J gave up 7 bases; unmatched junction bases: 11. The CDR3 sequence is CASSTITGQGKQPQHF. DNA of the CDR3: TGTGCCAGTAGTACAATTACCGGACAGGGGAAACAGCCCCAGCATTTT.

The chain employs TRBV2 and TRBJ1-1; 7 bases match TRBD1. CDR1 is SNHLY and CDR2 is FYNNEI in the germline V gene. This CDR3 region has 13 residues. V lost 6 bases, J lost 6 bases, and 7 bases stayed unmatched. Here the CDR3 reads CASRGDSGSEAFF. Written as DNA, the CDR3 is TGTGCCAGCAGGGGGGACAGCGGCTCTGAAGCTTTCTTT.

The chain has TRBV5-1 and TRBJ2-1, with TRBD2 identical over 10 bases. The germline V gene encodes CDR1 SGHRS and CDR2 YFSETQ. The CDR3 consists of 18 residues. J was trimmed by 7 bases and V by 3 bases; bases with no gene match: 16. CDR3 residues: CASSSMWTGGTSANEQFF. CDR3 coding DNA: TGCGCCAGCAGCTCCATGTGGACAGGCGGGACTAGCGCTAATGAGCAGTTCTTC.

This rearrangement joins TRBV21-1 to TRBJ1-4. TRBV21-1 is given as a pseudogene. The CDR3 runs 16 residues. Here the CDR3 reads CASSLRQLEANEKLFF. CDR3 DNA: TGTGCCAGCAGCCTACGACAGCTGGAGGCTAATGAAAAACTGTTTTTT.

A word on this clone: The same CDR3 also results from other DNA sequences found in this sample. The chain links TRBV5-1 to TRBJ1-1; no reliable D call. The ends were cut back, 5 bases at V and 0 bases at J, with 11 bases in the middle. Germline V gene lookup returns CDR1 SGHRS and CDR2 YFSETQ. The length of the CDR3 is 14 residues. CDR3 loop: CASSLDGMNTEAFF. The DNA of the CDR3 is TGCGCCAGCAGTCTGGACGGAATGAACACTGAAGCTTTCTTT.

The chain joins TRBV19 to TRBJ2-3; 13 nucleotides align to TRBD2. With 6 bases clipped from V and 0 bases from J, the junction kept 12 bases outside the gene matches. From germline, CDR1 is LNHDA and CDR2 SQIVND (reference sequence). CDR3 length: 19 amino acids. In nucleotides, the CDR3 is TGTGCCAGTAGGGCCTACCAAGGACTAGCGGGGGCTAGCACAGATACGCAGTATTTT. Translation gives CASRAYQGLAGASTDTQYF. Combining the CDR3 with reference TRBV19 and TRBJ2-3 gives the whole variable domain DGGITQSPKYLFRKEGQNVTLSCEQNLNHDAMYWYRQDPGQGLRLIYYSQIVNDFQKGDIAEGYSVSREKKESFPLTVTSAQKNPTAFYLCASRAYQGLAGASTDTQYFGPGTRLTVL.

V usage is TRBV28 and J usage is TRBJ1-5; no firm D call. The CDR3 consists of 14 residues. Between the trimmed V and J ends, which lost 5 bases and 1 base, there was a span of 9 bases. Germline CDR1 is MDHEN and CDR2 is SYDVKM. CDR3 protein: CASSRGGSNQPQHF. Written as DNA, the CDR3 is TGTGCCAGCAGTCGGGGAGGGAGCAATCAGCCCCAGCATTTT.